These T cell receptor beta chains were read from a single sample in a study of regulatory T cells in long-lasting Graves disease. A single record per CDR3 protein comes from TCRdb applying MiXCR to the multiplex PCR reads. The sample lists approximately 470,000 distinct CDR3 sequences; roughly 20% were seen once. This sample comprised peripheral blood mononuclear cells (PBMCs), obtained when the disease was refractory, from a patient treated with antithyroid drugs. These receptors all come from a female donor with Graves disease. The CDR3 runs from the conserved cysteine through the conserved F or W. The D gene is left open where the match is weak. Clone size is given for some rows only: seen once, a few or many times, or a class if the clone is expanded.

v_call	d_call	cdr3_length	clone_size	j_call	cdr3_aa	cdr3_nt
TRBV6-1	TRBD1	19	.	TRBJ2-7	CASHSSGNRGRGFPYEQYF	TGTGCCAGCCATAGCTCGGGAAACAGGGGGCGAGGGTTCCCCTACGAGCAGTACTTC
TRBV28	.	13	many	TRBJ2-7	CASRSYSRYEQYF	TGTGCCAGCAGATCATACAGCAGGTACGAGCAGTACTTC
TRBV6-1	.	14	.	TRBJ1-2	CASSENKANYGYTF	TGTGCCAGCAGTGAAAATAAGGCTAACTATGGCTACACCTTC
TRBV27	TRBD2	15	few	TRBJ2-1	CASSLDLAGDDEQFF	TGTGCCAGCAGTTTAGATCTAGCGGGGGACGATGAGCAGTTCTTC
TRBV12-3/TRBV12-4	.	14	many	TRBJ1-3	CASTHRSSGNTIYF	TGTGCCAGCACACACAGGAGCTCTGGAAACACCATATATTTT
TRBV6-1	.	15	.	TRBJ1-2	CASTPLGGAPGGYTF	TGTGCCAGCACCCCCCTCGGGGGGGCCCCCGGGGGCTACACCTTC
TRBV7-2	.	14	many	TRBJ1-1	CASSLAPLATEAFF	TGTGCCAGCAGCCTAGCCCCCCTGGCTACTGAAGCTTTCTTT
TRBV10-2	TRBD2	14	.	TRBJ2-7	CASNSAGNPYEQYF	TGCGCCAGCAACTCAGCGGGGAACCCCTACGAGCAGTACTTC
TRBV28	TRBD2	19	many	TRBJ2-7	CASSPIRTSGRARVYEQYF	TGTGCCAGCAGCCCTATTCGGACTAGCGGGAGAGCAAGGGTCTACGAGCAGTACTTC
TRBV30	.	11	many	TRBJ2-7	CAWSVRYEQYF	TGTGCCTGGAGTGTCCGCTACGAGCAGTACTTC
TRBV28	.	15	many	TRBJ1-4	CASSASAGLSEKLFF	TGTGCCAGCAGTGCCTCGGCAGGGTTAAGTGAAAAACTGTTTTTT
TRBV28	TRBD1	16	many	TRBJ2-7	CASSLLRTGGIYEQYF	TGTGCCAGCAGTCTCCTTAGGACAGGGGGGATATACGAGCAGTACTTC
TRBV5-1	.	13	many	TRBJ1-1	CASSYETRTEAFF	TGCGCCAGCAGCTATGAGACACGAACTGAAGCTTTCTTT
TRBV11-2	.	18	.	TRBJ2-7	CASSLKAQGISPTYEQYF	TGTGCCAGCAGCTTAAAGGCACAGGGAATTTCTCCAACCTACGAGCAGTACTTC
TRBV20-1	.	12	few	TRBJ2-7	CSARDIGYEQYF	TGCAGTGCTAGAGATATAGGGTACGAGCAGTACTTC
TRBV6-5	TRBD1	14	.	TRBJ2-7	CASSYRGRGYEQYF	TGTGCCAGCAGTTACAGGGGGCGCGGGTACGAGCAGTACTTC
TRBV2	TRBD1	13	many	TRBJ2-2	CASSWTGAGELFF	TGTGCCAGCAGTTGGACAGGGGCCGGGGAGCTGTTTTTT
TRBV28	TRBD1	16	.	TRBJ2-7	CASSPGQEASPGEQYF	TGTGCCAGCAGCCCGGGACAGGAGGCGAGCCCGGGCGAGCAGTACTTC
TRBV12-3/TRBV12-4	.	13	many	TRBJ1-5	CASGAAGRLPQHF	TGTGCCAGCGGTGCCGCCGGCAGGCTGCCCCAGCATTTT
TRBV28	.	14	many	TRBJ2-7	CASRGTGSSYEQYF	TGTGCCAGCAGGGGGACCGGGAGCTCCTACGAGCAGTACTTC
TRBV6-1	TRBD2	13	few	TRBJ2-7	CATLAGGPIEQYF	TGTGCCACACTAGCGGGAGGGCCTATCGAGCAGTACTTC
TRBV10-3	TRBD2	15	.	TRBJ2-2	CAISVVLAGTGELFF	TGTGCCATCAGTGTAGTACTAGCGGGAACCGGGGAGCTGTTTTTT
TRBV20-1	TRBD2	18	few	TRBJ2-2	CSARVLGRSGRVTGELFF	TGCAGTGCTAGGGTACTGGGCAGGAGCGGGAGAGTTACCGGGGAGCTGTTTTTT
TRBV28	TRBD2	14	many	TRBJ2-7	CASSLAGIVYEQYF	TGTGCCAGCAGTCTAGCGGGGATAGTCTACGAGCAGTACTTC
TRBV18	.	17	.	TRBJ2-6	CASSPTFLRSGANVLTF	TGTGCCAGCTCACCTACCTTTCTGAGGTCTGGGGCCAACGTCCTGACTTTC
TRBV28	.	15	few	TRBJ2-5	CASSRKTGRGETQYF	TGTGCCAGCAGCCGAAAAACAGGGAGGGGAGAGACCCAGTACTTC
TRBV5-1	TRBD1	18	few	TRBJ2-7	CASSSPIQPGQDSYEQYF	TGCGCCAGCAGCTCACCGATACAACCGGGACAGGATTCCTACGAGCAGTACTTC
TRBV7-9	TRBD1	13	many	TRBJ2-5	CASSTTGGETQYF	TGTGCCAGCAGTACCACAGGGGGGGAGACCCAGTACTTC
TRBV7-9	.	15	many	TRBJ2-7	CASSNDWTLNYEQYF	TGTGCCAGCAGCAACGATTGGACGCTGAACTACGAGCAGTACTTC
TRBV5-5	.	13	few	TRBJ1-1	CASAGLRNTEAFF	TGTGCCAGCGCGGGGCTTCGGAACACTGAAGCTTTCTTT
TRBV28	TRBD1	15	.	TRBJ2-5	CVSSPTGWGVETQYF	TGTGTCAGCAGTCCGACAGGGTGGGGTGTAGAGACCCAGTACTTC
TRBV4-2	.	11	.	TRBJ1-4	CATRAVEKLFF	TGTGCCACCCGGGCCGTCGAAAAACTGTTTTTT
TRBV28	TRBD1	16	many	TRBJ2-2	CASSLGGDRGQWELFF	TGTGCCAGCAGTTTAGGAGGGGACAGGGGCCAGTGGGAGCTGTTTTTT
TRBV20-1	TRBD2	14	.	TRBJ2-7	CSAYQRTSGYEQYF	TGCAGTGCATACCAAAGGACTAGCGGCTACGAGCAGTACTTC
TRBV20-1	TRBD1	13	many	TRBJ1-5	CSASGGRNQPQHF	TGCAGTGCTTCAGGGGGACGCAATCAGCCCCAGCATTTT
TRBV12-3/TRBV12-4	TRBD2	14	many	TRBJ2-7	CASSPPGLGYEQYF	TGTGCCAGCAGTCCGCCGGGACTAGGCTACGAGCAGTACTTC
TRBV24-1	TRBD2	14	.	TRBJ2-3	CATSAGGITDTQYF	TGTGCCACCAGTGCGGGAGGGATCACAGATACGCAGTATTTT
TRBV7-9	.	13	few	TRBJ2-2	CASRDTRTGELFF	TGTGCCAGCAGGGATACACGTACCGGGGAGCTGTTTTTT
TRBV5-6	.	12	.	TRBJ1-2	CATRTGSISYTF	TGTGCCACCCGGACGGGGAGTATCAGCTACACCTTC
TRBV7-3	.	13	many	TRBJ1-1	CASSYRVRTEAFF	TGTGCCAGCAGCTACCGGGTTCGGACTGAAGCTTTCTTT
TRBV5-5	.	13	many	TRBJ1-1	CASEPSGGSEAFF	TGTGCCAGCGAGCCTAGTGGGGGCTCTGAAGCTTTCTTT
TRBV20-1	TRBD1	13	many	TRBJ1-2	CSAPQGAAYGYTF	TGCAGTGCGCCACAGGGGGCGGCCTATGGCTACACCTTC
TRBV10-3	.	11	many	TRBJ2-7	CAISGGYEQYF	TGTGCCATCAGTGGAGGGTACGAGCAGTACTTC
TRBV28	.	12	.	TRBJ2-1	CASSLLASAQFF	TGTGCCAGCAGTTTATTAGCTTCGGCGCAGTTCTTC
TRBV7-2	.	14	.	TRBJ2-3	CASSFGGGRDTQYF	TGTGCCAGCAGCTTTGGCGGAGGCAGAGATACGCAGTATTTT
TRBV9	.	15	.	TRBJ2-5	CASSAQTGMTETQYF	TGTGCCAGCAGCGCCCAGACGGGGATGACAGAGACCCAGTACTTC